This T cell receptor beta chain came from a study of T cell responses to AZD1222 COVID-19 vaccine. TCRdb's copy holds only in-frame clones and misses some; the assay was immunoSEQ multiplex PCR. The sample lists approximately 100,000 clones; about 87% were seen once. Notes on the study in general: It should be noted that donors were predominantly white British and more often female, and clonal diversity was possibly underestimated. Epitopes outside B.1.351 and B.1.1.7 mutated regions reportedly drew nearly half of spike TCRs. Increased Spike-specific TCR breadth and depth were observed after two AZD1222 doses.

This clone was counted once. The antigen is not known. Germline-derived CDR1 and CDR2 are LGHDT and YNNKEL (reference sequence). This CDR3 contains 16 residues. Trimming removed 5 bases at V and 2 bases at J, with 15 bases between. Sequencing used peripheral blood, obtained 28 days after the second AZD1222 dose. This TCR was sampled from an adult who received the AZD1222 COVID-19 vaccine. This chain connects TRBV3-1 (or the pseudogene TRBV3-2) to TRBJ1-4, with D tentatively TRBD1 (6 bases). The CDR3 DNA reads TGTGCCAGCAGCTCTTACAGGGAAGCTACTAATGAAAAACTGTTTTTT. Encoded protein: CASSSYREATNEKLFF.